The entry that follows covers one T cell receptor beta chain sequence. What it binds is not known. The data were obtained in a study of OX40 agonist ivuxolimab in advanced cancers. Study as a whole: Partial responses were achieved by three patients, one with hepatocellular carcinoma and two with cutaneous melanoma.

In germline, CDR1 is SGHTA, CDR2 FQGTGA. V lost 5 bases and J lost 4, with 17 bases in between. This CDR3 spans 16 amino acids. Study outcomes and limitations: Blood T cells, both CD4+ and CD8+, expanded clonally by week 6 at 0.1 to 3.0 mg/kg. On average, a greater number of expanded clones characterised CD8+ T cells relative to CD4+.

Sequenced by immunoSEQ multiplex PCR; TCRdb stores in-frame clones only, minus some. Of fewer than 90,000 clones in the sample, 65% to 90% are singletons; the top ten hold about 3.4%. The sequence was obtained from an adult with an advanced solid tumor such as melanoma, head and neck, liver or kidney cancer. The material was CD4+ or CD8+ T cells sorted from blood, obtained in a trial of the OX40 agonist ivuxolimab. This chain links TRBV7-3 with TRBJ2-2; perhaps TRBD1 as D (5 bases). The CDR3 DNA sequence: TGTGCCAGCAGCCCAACGGCGGCAGGGCCCACCGGGGAGCTGTTTTTT. Its translation: CASSPTAAGPTGELFF.